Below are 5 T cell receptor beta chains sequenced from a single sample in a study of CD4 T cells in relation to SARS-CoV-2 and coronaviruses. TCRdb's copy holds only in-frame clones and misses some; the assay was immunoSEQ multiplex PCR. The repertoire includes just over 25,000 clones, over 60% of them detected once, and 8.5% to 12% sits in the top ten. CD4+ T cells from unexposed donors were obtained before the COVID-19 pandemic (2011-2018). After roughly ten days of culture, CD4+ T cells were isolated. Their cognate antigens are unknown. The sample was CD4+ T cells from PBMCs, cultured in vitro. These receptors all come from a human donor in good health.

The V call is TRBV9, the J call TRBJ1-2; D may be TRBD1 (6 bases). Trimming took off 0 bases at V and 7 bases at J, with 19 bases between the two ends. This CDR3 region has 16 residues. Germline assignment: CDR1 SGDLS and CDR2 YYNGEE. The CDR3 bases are TGTGCCAGCAGCGTAGGAGAAGGGGGGGCCTCCCGTGGCTACACCTTC. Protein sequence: CASSVGEGGASRGYTF.

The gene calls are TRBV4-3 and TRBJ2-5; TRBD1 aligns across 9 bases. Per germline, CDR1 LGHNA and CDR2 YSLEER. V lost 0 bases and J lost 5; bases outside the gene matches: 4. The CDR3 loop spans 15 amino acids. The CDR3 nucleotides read TGCGCCAGCAGCCAAGAGTACAGGGGGCGGGAGACCCAGTACTTC. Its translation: CASSQEYRGRETQYF.

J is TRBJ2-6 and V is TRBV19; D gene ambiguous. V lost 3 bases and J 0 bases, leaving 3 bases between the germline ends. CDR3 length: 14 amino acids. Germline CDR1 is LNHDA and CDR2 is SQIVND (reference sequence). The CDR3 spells CASSINSGANVLTF. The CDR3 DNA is TGTGCCAGTAGTATTAACTCTGGGGCCAACGTCCTGACTTTC.

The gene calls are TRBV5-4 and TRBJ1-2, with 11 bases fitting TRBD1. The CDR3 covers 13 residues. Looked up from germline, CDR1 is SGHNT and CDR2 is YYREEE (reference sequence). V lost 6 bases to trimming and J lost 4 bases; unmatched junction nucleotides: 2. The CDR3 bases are TGTGCCAGCACCGGACAGGGGGCCTATGGCTACACCTTC. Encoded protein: CASTGQGAYGYTF.

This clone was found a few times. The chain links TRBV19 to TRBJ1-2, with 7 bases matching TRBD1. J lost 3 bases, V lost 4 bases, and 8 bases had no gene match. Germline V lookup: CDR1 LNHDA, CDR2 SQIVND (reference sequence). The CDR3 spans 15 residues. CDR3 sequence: CASSKQGRNDYGYTF. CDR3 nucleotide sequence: TGTGCCAGTAGTAAACAGGGGAGGAACGACTATGGCTACACCTTC.